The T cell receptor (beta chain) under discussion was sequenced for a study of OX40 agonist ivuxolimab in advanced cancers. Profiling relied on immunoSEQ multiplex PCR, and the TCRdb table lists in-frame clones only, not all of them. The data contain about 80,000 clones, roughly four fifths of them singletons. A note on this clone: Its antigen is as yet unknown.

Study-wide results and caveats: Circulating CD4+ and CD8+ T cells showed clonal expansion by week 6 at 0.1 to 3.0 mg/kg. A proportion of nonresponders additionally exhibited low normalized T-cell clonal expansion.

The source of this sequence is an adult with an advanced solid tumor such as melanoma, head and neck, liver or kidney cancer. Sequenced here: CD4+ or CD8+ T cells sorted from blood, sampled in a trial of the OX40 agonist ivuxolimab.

CDR3: CASSLSRYTEAFF. The CDR3 coding sequence is TGTGCCAGCAGTTTATCGCGGTACACTGAAGCTTTCTTT. The chain couples TRBV27 to TRBJ1-1; D gene ambiguous. This CDR3 contains 13 residues. Germline V gene sequence: CDR1 MNHEY, CDR2 SMNVEV (reference sequence). V lost 0 bases, J lost 3 bases, and 5 bases lay in between.